This T cell receptor beta chain was found in a study of identical twins. This clonotype has more than one count but fewer than ten. MiXCR was run by TCRdb on the 5' RACE reads, yielding one entry per CDR3 protein. Seen here are 430,000 or so distinct CDR3 sequences, 20% to 25% observed once, and the top ten hold 2.9%. With V trimmed by 5 bases and J by 4 bases, 7 bases remained unmatched. Germline V CDR1 and CDR2: SGHDT, YYEEEE. This CDR3 has 14 residues. These records were also assigned to another study, of T cells expressing NK-cell markers. From that study: It was sorted CD3+CD56+NKG2C+, CD3+CD56+NKG2C- and CD3+CD56-NKG2C+ T cells that supplied the TCR beta repertoires.

The material sequenced was CD4+ T cells sorted from blood. The origin of this receptor is a woman younger than 30 in good health. The chain couples TRBV5-6 to TRBJ1-1; TRBD1 matches at 8 bases. CDR3 residues: CASRQGALSTEAFF. For the CDR3, the DNA is TGTGCCAGCAGGCAGGGGGCTCTGAGCACTGAAGCTTTCTTT.